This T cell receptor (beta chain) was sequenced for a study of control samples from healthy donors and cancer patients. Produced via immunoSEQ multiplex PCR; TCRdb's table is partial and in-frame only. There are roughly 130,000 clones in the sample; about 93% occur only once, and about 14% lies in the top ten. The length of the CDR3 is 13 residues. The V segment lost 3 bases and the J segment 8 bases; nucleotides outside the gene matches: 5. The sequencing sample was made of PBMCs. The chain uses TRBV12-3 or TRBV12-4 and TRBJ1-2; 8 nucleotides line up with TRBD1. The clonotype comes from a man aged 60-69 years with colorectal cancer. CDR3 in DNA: TGTGCCAGCAGTTTCACAGGGGGTTTCGGCTACACCTTC. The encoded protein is CASSFTGGFGYTF.